This T cell receptor (beta chain) derives from a study of blood T cells in healthy people across ages. Each donor gave 9 to 10 milliliters of peripheral blood. In regard to this clonotype: A clone one base away is much larger, so this may be a read error.

Then a second PCR, running roughly 7 to 11 cycles, was carried out with a sample-barcoded 5' primer and a J-beta primer mix. MiXCR, run by TCRdb on the 5' RACE reads, gives a single entry per CDR3 protein. This table holds some 1,500,000 distinct CDR3 sequences, approximately 43% found once. Germline V lookup: CDR1 SGHTA, CDR2 FQGNSA. The CDR3 totals 14 residues. The sequencing sample was made of blood. This chain links TRBV7-2 with TRBJ2-1; weak D call: TRBD2 (6 bases). Matching the DNA end better, TRBJ2-7 makes the J call doubtful. The TCR comes from a woman younger than 35 in good health. The CDR3 DNA follows: TGTGCCAGCAGCCCCGGGAGCTCCTACAATGAGCAGTACTTC. Translation: CASSPGSSYNEQYF.